A selection of T cell receptor beta chains follows, all from one sample in a study of T cell responses to AZD1222 COVID-19 vaccine. The protocol was immunoSEQ multiplex PCR, while the TCRdb copy is restricted to in-frame clones and leaves out a portion. The sample holds fewer than 130,000 clones, around 92% seen once. Sample: peripheral blood, taken on day 0 of AZD1222 vaccination. Receptors were obtained from an adult in good health. Both conserved end residues are part of each CDR3. A D gene is named only where the DNA matches it firmly. Not all rows give a size; the values are once, few, many and, for expanded clones, a class.

D,V,J,size,CDR3,DNA
.,TRBV5-4,TRBJ1-3,.,CASSTAPTSPGNTIYF,TGTGCCAGCAGCACCGCGCCGACATCTCCGGGAAACACCATATATTTT
.,TRBV5-1,TRBJ2-1,.,CASRVPNNEQFF,TGCGCCAGCAGGGTGCCAAACAATGAGCAGTTCTTC
TRBD1,TRBV14,TRBJ1-2,.,CASSPTGAVGYTF,TGTGCCAGCAGCCCCACAGGGGCGGTCGGCTACACCTTC
.,TRBV15,TRBJ2-7,.,CATSSSQFYEQYF,TGTGCCACCAGCAGCTCTCAATTCTACGAGCAGTACTTC
.,TRBV6-5,TRBJ2-7,.,CASSPINREQYF,TGTGCCAGCAGCCCGATTAACCGGGAGCAGTACTTC
.,TRBV12-3/TRBV12-4,TRBJ2-2,.,CASSFRTGELFF,TGTGCCAGCAGTTTTCGCACCGGGGAGCTGTTTTTT
TRBD1,TRBV14,TRBJ1-1,once,CASSVHRGVGNTEAFF,TGTGCCAGCAGCGTTCACAGGGGTGTCGGGAACACTGAAGCTTTCTTT
.,TRBV28,TRBJ1-2,once,CASSSPGRYTF,TGTGCCAGCAGTTCCCCAGGGCGCTACACCTTC
.,TRBV5-4,TRBJ1-2,.,CASSGLEVGYTF,TGTGCCAGCAGCGGTCTCGAGGTGGGCTACACCTTC
.,TRBV9,TRBJ1-1,.,CASSVVRGPTNTEAFF,TGTGCCAGCAGCGTAGTTAGGGGACCAACTAACACTGAAGCTTTCTTT